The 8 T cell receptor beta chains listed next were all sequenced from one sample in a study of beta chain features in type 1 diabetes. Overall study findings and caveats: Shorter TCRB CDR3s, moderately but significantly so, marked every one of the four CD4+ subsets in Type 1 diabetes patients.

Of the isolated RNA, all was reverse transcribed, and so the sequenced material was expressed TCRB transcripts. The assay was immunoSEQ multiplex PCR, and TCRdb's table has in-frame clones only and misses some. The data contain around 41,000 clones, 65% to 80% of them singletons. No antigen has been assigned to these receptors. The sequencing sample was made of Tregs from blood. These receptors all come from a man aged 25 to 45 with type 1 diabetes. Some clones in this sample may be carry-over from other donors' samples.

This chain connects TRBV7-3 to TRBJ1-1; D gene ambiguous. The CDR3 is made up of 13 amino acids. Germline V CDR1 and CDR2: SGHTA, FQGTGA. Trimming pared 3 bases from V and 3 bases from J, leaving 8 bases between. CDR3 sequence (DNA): TGTGCCAGCAGCTTCGGGGTGGACACTGAAGCTTTCTTT. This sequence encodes CASSFGVDTEAFF.

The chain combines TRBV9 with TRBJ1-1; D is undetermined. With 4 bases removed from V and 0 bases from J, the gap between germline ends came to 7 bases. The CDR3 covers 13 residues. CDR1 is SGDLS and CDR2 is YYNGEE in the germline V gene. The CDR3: CASSRLMNTEAFF. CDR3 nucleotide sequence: TGTGCCAGCAGCAGACTCATGAACACTGAAGCTTTCTTT.

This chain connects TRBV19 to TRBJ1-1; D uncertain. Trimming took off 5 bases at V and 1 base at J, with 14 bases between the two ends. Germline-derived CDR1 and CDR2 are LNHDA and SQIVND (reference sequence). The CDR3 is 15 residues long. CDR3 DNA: TGTGCCAGTAGTGAAGGATCTGCAGGGAACACTGAAGCTTTCTTT. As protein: CASSEGSAGNTEAFF.

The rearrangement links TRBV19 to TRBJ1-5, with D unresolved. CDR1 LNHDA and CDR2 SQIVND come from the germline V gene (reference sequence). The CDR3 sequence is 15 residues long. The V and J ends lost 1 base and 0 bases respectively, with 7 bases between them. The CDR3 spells CASSIATYSNQPQHF. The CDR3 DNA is TGTGCCAGTAGTATAGCAACATATAGCAATCAGCCCCAGCATTTT. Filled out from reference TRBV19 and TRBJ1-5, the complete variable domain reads DGGITQSPKYLFRKEGQNVTLSCEQNLNHDAMYWYRQDPGQGLRLIYYSQIVNDFQKGDIAEGYSVSREKKESFPLTVTSAQKNPTAFYLCASSIATYSNQPQHFGDGTRLSIL.

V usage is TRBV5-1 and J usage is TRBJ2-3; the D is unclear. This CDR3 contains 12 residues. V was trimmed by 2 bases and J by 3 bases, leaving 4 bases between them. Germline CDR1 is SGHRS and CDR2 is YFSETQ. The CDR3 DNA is TGCGCCAGCAGCTTACTTACAGATACGCAGTATTTT. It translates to CASSLLTDTQYF.

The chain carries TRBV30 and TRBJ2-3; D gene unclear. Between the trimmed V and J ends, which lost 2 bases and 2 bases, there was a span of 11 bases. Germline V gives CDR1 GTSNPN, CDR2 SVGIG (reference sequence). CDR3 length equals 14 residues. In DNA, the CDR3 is TGTGCCTGGAGTCGAGCACTTAACACAGATACGCAGTATTTT. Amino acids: CAWSRALNTDTQYF.

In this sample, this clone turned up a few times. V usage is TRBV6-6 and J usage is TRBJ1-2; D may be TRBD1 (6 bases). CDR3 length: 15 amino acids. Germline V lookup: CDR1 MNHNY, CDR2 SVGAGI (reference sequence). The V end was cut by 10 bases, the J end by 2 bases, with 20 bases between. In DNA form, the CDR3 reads TGTGCCACAGCGGGGGCGCAGGGGTTAAACTATGGCTACACCTTC. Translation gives CATAGAQGLNYGYTF.

The CDR3 here is CASSALLANEQYF. The DNA of the CDR3 is TGTGCCAGCAGTGCCCTACTAGCGAACGAGCAGTACTTC. This chain links TRBV6-6 with TRBJ2-7; 7 bases fit TRBD2. Unmatched junction bases numbered 6, after V lost 5 bases and J lost 5 bases. Germline-derived CDR1 and CDR2 are MNHNY and SVGAGI (reference sequence). The CDR3 extends over 13 amino acids.